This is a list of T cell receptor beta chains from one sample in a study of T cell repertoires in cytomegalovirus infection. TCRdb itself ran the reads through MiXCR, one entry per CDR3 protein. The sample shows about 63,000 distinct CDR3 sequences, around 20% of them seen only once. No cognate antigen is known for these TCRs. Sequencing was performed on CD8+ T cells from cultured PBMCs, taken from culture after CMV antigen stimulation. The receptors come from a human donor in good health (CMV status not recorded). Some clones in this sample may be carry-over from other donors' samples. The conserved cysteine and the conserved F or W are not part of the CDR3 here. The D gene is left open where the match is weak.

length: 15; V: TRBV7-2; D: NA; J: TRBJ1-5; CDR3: ASSLKGHGYSNQPQH
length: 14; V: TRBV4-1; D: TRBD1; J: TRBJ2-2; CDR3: ASSQDRGLGTGELF
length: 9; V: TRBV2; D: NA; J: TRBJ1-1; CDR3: ASKGRTEAF
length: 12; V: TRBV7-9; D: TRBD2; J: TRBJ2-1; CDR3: ASSSSGSFNEQF
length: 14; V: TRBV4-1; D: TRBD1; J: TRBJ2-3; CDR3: ASSQPGTGEGDTQY
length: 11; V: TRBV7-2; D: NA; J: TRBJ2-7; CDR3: ASSLFPDYEQY
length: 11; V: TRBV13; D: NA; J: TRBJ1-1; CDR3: ASSLGRTNEAF
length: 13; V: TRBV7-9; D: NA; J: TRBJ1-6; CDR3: ASSNPSGYNSPLH
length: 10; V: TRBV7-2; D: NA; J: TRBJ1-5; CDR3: ASSLGPGLQH
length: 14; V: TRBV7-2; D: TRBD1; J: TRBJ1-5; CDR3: ASSLWDRDSNQPQH
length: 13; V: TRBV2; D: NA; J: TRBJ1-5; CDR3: ASSEARRNNQPQH
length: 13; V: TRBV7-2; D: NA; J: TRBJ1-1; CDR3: ASSLEVLPNTEAF
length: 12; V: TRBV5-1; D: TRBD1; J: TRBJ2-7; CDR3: ASTSGTGIYEQY
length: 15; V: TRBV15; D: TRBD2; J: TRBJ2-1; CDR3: ATSRTSGGSFYNEQF
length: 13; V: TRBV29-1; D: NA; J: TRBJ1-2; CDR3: SVATRGARNYGYT
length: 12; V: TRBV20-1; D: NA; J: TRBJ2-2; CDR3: SARTTTNTGELF
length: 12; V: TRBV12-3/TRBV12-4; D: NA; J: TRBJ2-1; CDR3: ASSQAIPNNEQF
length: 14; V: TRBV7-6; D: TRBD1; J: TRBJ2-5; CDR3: ASSRIRDRGQETQY
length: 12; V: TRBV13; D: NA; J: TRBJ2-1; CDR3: ASSEGTPADEQF
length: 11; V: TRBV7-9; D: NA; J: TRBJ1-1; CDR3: ASSPSGHTEAF
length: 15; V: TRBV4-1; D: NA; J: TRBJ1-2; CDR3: ASSQDGSGSGMGGYT
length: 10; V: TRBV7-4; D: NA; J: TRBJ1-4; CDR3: ASSPPREKLF
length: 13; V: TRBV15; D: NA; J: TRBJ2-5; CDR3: ATSPGRRAEATQY
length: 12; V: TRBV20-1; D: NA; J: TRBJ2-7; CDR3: SASRGGITYEQY
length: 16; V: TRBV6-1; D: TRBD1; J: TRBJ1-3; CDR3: ASSGGTAEVYSGNTIY
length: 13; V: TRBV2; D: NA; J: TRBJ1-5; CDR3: ASSPFKRSNQPQH
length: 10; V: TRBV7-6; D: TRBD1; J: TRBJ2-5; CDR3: ASRDSKETQY
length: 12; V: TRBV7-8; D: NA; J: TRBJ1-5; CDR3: ASSLSRDSQPQH
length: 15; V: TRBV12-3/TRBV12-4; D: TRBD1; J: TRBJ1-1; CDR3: ASSLGIGDRVNTEAF
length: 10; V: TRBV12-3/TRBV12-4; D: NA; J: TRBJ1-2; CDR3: ASSLMLSGYT
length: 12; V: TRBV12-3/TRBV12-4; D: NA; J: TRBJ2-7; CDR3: ASSLAGGFSEQY
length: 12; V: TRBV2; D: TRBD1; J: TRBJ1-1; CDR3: ASSSGRGRTEAF
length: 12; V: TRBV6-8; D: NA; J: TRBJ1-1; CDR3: ATITAVSNTEAF
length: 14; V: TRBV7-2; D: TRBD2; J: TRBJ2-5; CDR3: ASSYAAGGAGETQY
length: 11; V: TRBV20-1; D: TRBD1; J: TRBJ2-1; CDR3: SSGETGEFEQF
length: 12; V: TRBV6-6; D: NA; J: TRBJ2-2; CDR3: ASREWSNTGELF
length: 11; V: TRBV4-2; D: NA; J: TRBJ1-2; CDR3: ASSQDDPYGYT
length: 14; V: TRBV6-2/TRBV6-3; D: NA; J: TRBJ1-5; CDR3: ASSYSGVRLNQPQH
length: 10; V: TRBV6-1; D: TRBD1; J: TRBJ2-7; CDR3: AMTGSSYEQY
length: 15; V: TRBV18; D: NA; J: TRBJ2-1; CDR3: ASSPLETGNYNERQF
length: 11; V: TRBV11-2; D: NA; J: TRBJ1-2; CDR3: ASSLGTIFGYT
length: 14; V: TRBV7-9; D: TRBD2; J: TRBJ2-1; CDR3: ASSSHPAGGLNEQF
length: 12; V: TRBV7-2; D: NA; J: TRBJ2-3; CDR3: ASSAILGTDTQY
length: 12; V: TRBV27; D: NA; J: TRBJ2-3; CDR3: ASSLSGSTDAQY